Listed here is a single T cell receptor beta chain. This specimen belongs to a study of control samples from healthy donors and cancer patients. Using immunoSEQ multiplex PCR, the repertoire was profiled, and TCRdb retains in-frame clones only, with some absent. The table lists over 150,000 clones, more than 85% of them singletons, with around 2.2% in the top ten. V lost 3 bases to trimming and J lost 0 bases; unmatched junction nucleotides: 2. The CDR3 totals 15 residues. Germline loops: CDR1 MGHRA, CDR2 YSYEKL. The rearrangement links TRBV4-1 to TRBJ1-3; 7 bases align to TRBD1. This TCR was recovered from a woman between 40 and 50 years old in good health. Sequences were obtained from blood. CDR3 residues: CASSHTGDSGNTIYF. Here the CDR3 DNA reads TGCGCCAGCAGCCACACAGGGGACTCTGGAAACACCATATATTTT.